This TCR beta chain is from a study of graft-versus-host responses after intestinal transplantation. Study-wide background: Among the recipients, all got anti-thymocyte globulin induction and then tacrolimus and steroids for roughly three years.

Intraepithelial and lamina propria lymphocytes were freed from processed graft tissue. By share of the sample, this clone is medium-sized (0.01 to 0.1%). Profiled with immunoSEQ multiplex PCR; TCRdb holds only in-frame clones, not every one. The data show some 17,000 clones, approximately 79% seen once. This CDR3 is 15 amino acids long. Looked up from germline, CDR1 is LGHNA and CDR2 is YNFKEQ. J gave up 0 bases and V 7 bases, and 7 bases lay outside the gene matches. This chain joins TRBV4-2 and TRBJ2-3, with 7 bases matching TRBD2. The TCR comes from a human patient who received an intestinal transplant, so some T cells may come from the graft donor. The sequencing here drew on ileum tissue, taken 17 days after transplant. CDR3 in DNA: TGTGCCAGCACCGCGAGCGGGACGAGCACAGATACGCAGTATTTT. Translated: CASTASGTSTDTQYF.